Shown below are 31 T cell receptor beta chains from a single sample sequenced in a study of chemoradiotherapy in HPV16-positive cancers. Assay used: immunoSEQ multiplex PCR; TCRdb lists only in-frame clones, some missing. The data show approximately 38,000 clones, around 80% seen once. The input for sequencing was blood, taken from a patient who underwent chemoradiotherapy. These receptor sequences come from a human donor with HPV-associated anogenital cancer.

CDR3 loop: CSVRGVSGSRTNEKLFF. CDR3 sequence (DNA): TGCAGCGTTCGGGGGGTATCTGGATCGAGGACTAATGAAAAACTGTTTTTT. J is TRBJ1-4 and V is TRBV29-1; D may be TRBD1 (5 bases). The CDR3 runs to 17 residues. V dropped 5 bases and J dropped 2 bases, with 21 bases sitting between them. Germline assignment: CDR1 SQVTM and CDR2 ANQGSEA.

The CDR3 DNA reads as TGCGCCAGCAGCAGTGGGGCGGGGGGCGGATACGAGCAGTACTTC. It encodes CASSSGAGGGYEQYF. The chain couples TRBV5-1 to TRBJ2-7, with 8 positions matching TRBD2. Trimming took 4 bases from V and 4 from J; bases not matched to a gene: 10. CDR1 and CDR2 from the germline V gene are SGHRS and YFSETQ. The CDR3 totals 15 residues.

The rearrangement joins TRBV5-1 to TRBJ2-5; unclear D gene. The V gene lost 3 bases and the J gene lost 2 bases, with 2 bases spanning the gap. Germline values: CDR1 SGHRS, CDR2 YFSETQ. CDR3 length equals 11 residues. DNA for the CDR3: TGCGCCAGCAGCTCTCAAGAGACCCAGTACTTC. This codes for CASSSQETQYF.

This clone was counted a few times. The rearrangement joins TRBV29-1 to TRBJ2-5, with 9 bases aligning to TRBD2. Trimming took 8 bases from V and 5 from J; bases not matched to a gene: 9. CDR3 size: 13 residues. CDR1 and CDR2 (germline): SQVTM, ANQGSEA. The CDR3 sequence: CSSRGAGGETQYF. The CDR3 bases are TGCAGCTCAAGGGGGGCGGGAGGGGAGACCCAGTACTTC. Based on the CDR3 plus reference TRBV29-1 and TRBJ2-5, the full variable domain is SAVISQKPSRDICQRGTSLTIQCQVDSQVTMMFWYRQQPGQSLTLIATANQGSEATYESGFVIDKFPISRPNLTFSTLTVSNMSPEDSSIYLCSSRGAGGETQYFGPGTRLLVL.

This clone was counted only a few times. The chain couples TRBV30 to TRBJ1-2; D perhaps matches TRBD1 (6 bases). This CDR3 comprises 13 residues. The germline V and J ends were trimmed by 2 bases and 3 bases, with 10 bases remaining between them. The germline gives CDR1 GTSNPN, CDR2 SVGIG (reference sequence). The CDR3 reads CAWSRTAHYGYTF. CDR3 nucleotide sequence: TGTGCCTGGAGTAGGACAGCTCACTATGGCTACACCTTC.

The rearrangement uses TRBV30 and TRBJ2-3; 7 bases are a match to TRBD2. CDR1 is GTSNPN and CDR2 is SVGIG in the germline V gene (reference sequence). V lost 2 bases and J lost 4; bases outside the gene matches: 9. The CDR3 consists of 15 residues. In DNA form, the CDR3 reads TGTGCCTGGAGTACGGTGACTAGCTTCTCAGATACGCAGTATTTT. It codes for CAWSTVTSFSDTQYF.

By sample fraction, this clone is medium-sized. The genes are TRBV13 and TRBJ1-1, with D tentatively TRBD1 (5 bases). Trimming removed 5 bases at V and 5 bases at J, with 9 bases between. Germline V CDR1 and CDR2: PRHDT, FYEKMQ (reference sequence). CDR3 length: 12 residues. In DNA form, the CDR3 reads TGTGCCAGCAGCCCCCAGGGAACTGAAGCTTTCTTT. This gives the protein CASSPQGTEAFF.

The chain is built from TRBV18 and TRBJ2-2; 11 bases map to TRBD1. V lost 6 bases, J lost 5 bases, and 14 bases stayed unmatched. The CDR3 is 18 amino acids. CDR1 and CDR2 from the germline V gene are KGHSH and LQKENI. The CDR3 spells CASSSRQTGTGGTGELFF. CDR3 DNA: TGTGCCAGCTCGTCACGGCAAACCGGGACAGGGGGAACCGGGGAGCTGTTTTTT.

This clone was detected a few times. The CDR3 DNA sequence: TGTGCCAGCATGAGGGAAAATTCACCCCTCCACTTT. Translated: CASMRENSPLHF. The chain links TRBV7-9 to TRBJ1-6, with unresolved D. Germline V lookup: CDR1 SEHNR, CDR2 FQNEAQ (reference sequence). There are 12 residues in the CDR3. V lost 7 bases to trimming and J lost 7 bases, with 8 bases between them.

CDR3 residues: CASSISVFGTANTEAFF. For the CDR3, the DNA is TGTGCCAGTAGTATCTCCGTCTTTGGTACAGCGAACACTGAAGCTTTCTTT. The genes are TRBV19 and TRBJ1-1; the D is unclear. V shed 3 bases and J shed 1 base, with 18 bases lying between them. Looked up from germline, CDR1 is LNHDA and CDR2 is SQIVND (reference sequence). The CDR3 covers 17 residues.

The CDR3 protein is CASSLSSGVYNEQFF. The CDR3 region has the DNA TGTGCCAGCAGCTTATCTAGCGGGGTCTACAATGAGCAGTTCTTC. V usage is TRBV7-3 and J usage is TRBJ2-1, with TRBD2 matching over 9 bases. This CDR3 comprises 15 residues. V shed 2 bases and J 3 bases; nucleotides not matched to a gene: 2. Germline V gene data show CDR1 as SGHTA and CDR2 as FQGTGA.

The chain recombines TRBV7-2 with TRBJ2-5, with TRBD2 matching over 8 bases. Germline V gene sequence: CDR1 SGHTA, CDR2 FQGNSA. The junction had 12 bases not matched to a gene; V was cut back by 1 base and J by 5 bases. This CDR3 has 17 amino acids. CDR3 protein: CASSLVPPSGGLETQYF. CDR3 in DNA: TGTGCCAGCAGCTTAGTTCCCCCTTCGGGGGGGCTGGAGACCCAGTACTTC.

The chain recombines TRBV2 with TRBJ1-3; D is perhaps TRBD1 (6 bases). Deletions cut 7 bases from V and 1 base from J, with 11 bases between. The CDR3 contains 14 residues. The V gene's germline CDR1 is SNHLY and CDR2 FYNNEI. CDR3 coding DNA: TGTGCCAGCACAAACAGGGTTTCTGGAAACACCATATATTTT. Translation gives CASTNRVSGNTIYF.

This chain uses TRBV19 with TRBJ1-1, with 9 nucleotides matching TRBD1. Germline V gives CDR1 LNHDA, CDR2 SQIVND (reference sequence). This CDR3 region has 19 residues. V trimming: 3 bases; J trimming: 0 bases; junction bases outside the gene matches: 14. The CDR3 DNA reads as TGTGCCAGTAGTATTTGGGTGGGGACAGGGCATCACTTGAACACTGAAGCTTTCTTT. Its translation is CASSIWVGTGHHLNTEAFF. Combining the CDR3 with reference TRBV19 and TRBJ1-1 gives the whole variable domain DGGITQSPKYLFRKEGQNVTLSCEQNLNHDAMYWYRQDPGQGLRLIYYSQIVNDFQKGDIAEGYSVSREKKESFPLTVTSAQKNPTAFYLCASSIWVGTGHHLNTEAFFGQGTRLTVV.

The genes are TRBV5-6 and TRBJ2-7; 9 nucleotides align to TRBD2. From germline, CDR1 is SGHDT and CDR2 YYEEEE. V shed 3 bases, J shed 9 bases, and the junction held 13 bases outside the gene matches. The CDR3 length is 15 residues. CDR3 nucleotides: TGTGCCAGCAGCTCCGGCGGCGGGGGGGTACGAGGGCAGTACTTC. Protein sequence: CASSSGGGGVRGQYF.

The genes are TRBV12-5 and TRBJ2-1, with D unclear. Per the germline V gene, CDR1 is LGHNT and CDR2 is FRNRAP. Trimming pared 2 bases from V and 1 base from J, leaving 15 bases between. The CDR3 covers 17 residues. The CDR3 DNA reads TGTGCTAGTGGTTTGTCCATAACACAGCGTTCCTACAATGAGCAGTTCTTC. Residues: CASGLSITQRSYNEQFF.

V is TRBV2 and J is TRBJ1-2, with 8 nucleotides matching TRBD1. The CDR3 is 16 residues long. Germline CDR1 is SNHLY and CDR2 is FYNNEI. With V trimmed by 1 base and J by 0 bases, 4 bases remained unmatched. The CDR3 DNA follows: TGTGCCAGCAGTGAAGACCGACAGGGGTCTAACTATGGCTACACCTTC. Translation: CASSEDRQGSNYGYTF.

The chain combines TRBV6-1 with TRBJ1-6, with D possibly matching TRBD1 (5 bases). V was cut by 5 bases and J by 7 bases, with 15 bases left in between. Germline assignment: CDR1 MNHNS and CDR2 SASEGT. This CDR3 spans 15 amino acids. This CDR3 is CASSQSRDQNSPLHF. DNA for the CDR3: TGTGCCAGCAGTCAAAGCCGGGACCAGAATTCACCCCTCCACTTT.

The genes are TRBV18 and TRBJ2-3; 10 nucleotides agree with TRBD2. CDR3 size: 18 residues. V lost 3 bases to trimming and J lost 8 bases; unmatched junction nucleotides: 17. The germline V gene encodes CDR1 KGHSH and CDR2 LQKENI. The CDR3 region is CASSPNTQSIAGGVTQYF. The CDR3 region has the DNA TGTGCCAGCTCACCTAACACCCAAAGTATAGCGGGGGGTGTTACGCAGTATTTT.

The CDR3 here is CASSLIAESYTF. The CDR3 DNA reads TGTGCCAGCAGCTTGATTGCTGAGAGCTACACCTTC. The V call is TRBV5-6, the J call TRBJ1-2; D remains ambiguous. Germline assignment: CDR1 SGHDT and CDR2 YYEEEE. Trimming stripped 1 base from V and 9 bases from J, with 10 bases between. CDR3 size: 12 residues.

V and J are TRBV2 and TRBJ1-5; weak D call: TRBD1 (6 bases). Germline CDR1 and CDR2: SNHLY and FYNNEI. The V end was cut by 6 bases, the J end by 0 bases, with 12 bases between. The CDR3 sequence is 15 residues long. CDR3 DNA sequence: TGTGCCAGCAGGTGGACAGATTATAGCAATCAGCCCCAGCATTTT. Amino acid sequence: CASRWTDYSNQPQHF. The full variable domain, in which reference TRBV2 and TRBJ1-5 provide the parts outside the CDR3, is EPEVTQTPSHQVTQMGQEVILRCVPISNHLYFYWYRQILGQKVEFLVSFYNNEISEKSEIFDDQFSVERPDGSNFTLKIRSTKLEDSAMYFCASRWTDYSNQPQHFGDGTRLSIL.

This chain connects TRBV4-1 to TRBJ1-4; D is unclear. The CDR3 is 14 residues long. The germline CDR1 and CDR2 sequences are MGHRA and YSYEKL. The V end lost 1 base, the J end lost 0 bases, and 3 bases lay between the germline ends. The DNA for the CDR3 is TGCGCCAGCAGCCAAGTTGCAACTAATGAAAAACTGTTTTTT. Protein product: CASSQVATNEKLFF.

The genes are TRBV5-5 and TRBJ1-1; D might be TRBD1 (5 bases). Trimming took 1 base from V and 1 from J, leaving 14 bases between them. Germline CDR1 SGHKS, CDR2 YYEKEE (reference sequence). CDR3 length: 16 residues. The CDR3 protein is CASSLFTGVRNTEAFF. Here the CDR3 DNA reads TGTGCCAGCAGCTTGTTCACGGGGGTTAGGAACACTGAAGCTTTCTTT.

The CDR3 DNA follows: TGTGCCAGCAGCTTACAGCCCGGAGCCTCCTACGAGCAGTACTTC. Residues: CASSLQPGASYEQYF. The V and J genes are TRBV11-2 and TRBJ2-7; D unclear. Germline values: CDR1 SGHAT, CDR2 FQNNGV. Trimming stripped 2 bases from V and 0 bases from J, with 11 bases between. There are 15 residues in the CDR3.

This chain links TRBV5-6 with TRBJ1-1; a weak D match, TRBD1 (6 bases). V lost 4 bases to trimming and J lost 1 base, with 17 bases between them. The CDR3 length is 16 residues. Germline V gene lookup returns CDR1 SGHDT and CDR2 YYEEEE. The CDR3, as DNA: TGTGCCAGCAGCCGGAGGGCAACAGGGCGGAACACTGAAGCTTTCTTT. It is translated as CASSRRATGRNTEAFF.

The chain employs TRBV7-9 and TRBJ2-1; unclear D gene. CDR3 length: 14 amino acids. Germline V gene sequence: CDR1 SEHNR, CDR2 FQNEAQ (reference sequence). Trimming left V 4 bases short and J 6 bases short, with 13 bases between. CDR3 in amino acids: CASSSWRPSNEQFF. CDR3 DNA: TGTGCCAGCAGCTCGTGGCGGCCTAGCAATGAGCAGTTCTTC.

J is TRBJ2-7 and V is TRBV7-3; no firm D call. The V end was cut by 5 bases, the J end by 5 bases, with 7 bases between. Germline-derived CDR1 and CDR2 are SGHTA and FQGTGA. This CDR3 is built from 11 residues. The CDR3 DNA reads TGTGCCAGCAGCCTTAGAAACGAGCAGTACTTC. Protein product: CASSLRNEQYF.

J is TRBJ1-2 and V is TRBV4-1, with a tentative D call TRBD1 (5 bases). The CDR3 has 17 amino acids. V was shortened by 2 bases and J by 0 bases, with 16 bases between the two germline ends. In germline, CDR1 is MGHRA, CDR2 YSYEKL. CDR3 residues: CASSQLPSGVANYGYTF. As DNA, the CDR3 is TGCGCCAGCAGCCAACTCCCCTCGGGGGTAGCTAACTATGGCTACACCTTC.

The V gene is TRBV11-1, the J gene TRBJ1-1; D gene ambiguous. This CDR3 is built from 14 residues. The V gene's germline CDR1 is SGHAT and CDR2 FQDESV (reference sequence). V gave up 4 bases and J gave up 2 bases, with 11 bases separating them. DNA for the CDR3: TGTGCCAGCAGCTCGGGCAGGATTAACACTGAAGCTTTCTTT. As protein: CASSSGRINTEAFF.

V gene TRBV7-2 combines with J gene TRBJ2-2; D not resolved. Germline V lookup: CDR1 SGHTA, CDR2 FQGNSA. This CDR3 has 13 residues. Trimming removed 6 bases from V and 7 bases from J, with 12 bases in between. In nucleotides, the CDR3 is TGTGCCAGCAGTCAAGTGGGTGACGGGGAGCTGTTTTTT. Translation gives CASSQVGDGELFF.

The rearrangement links TRBV5-1 to TRBJ1-2, with 9 bases matching TRBD1. The V and J ends lost 1 base and 8 bases, in that order; junction bases with no gene match: 3. Germline-derived CDR1 and CDR2 are SGHRS and YFSETQ. This CDR3 is 13 amino acids long. Here the CDR3 reads CASSLTDRGGYTF. The CDR3 DNA follows: TGCGCCAGCAGCTTGACCGACAGGGGGGGCTACACCTTC.